This TCR beta chain was found in a study of technical replicates of blood from several donors. Trimming cost V 0 bases and J 3 bases, with 18 bases left between them. The CDR3 covers 17 residues. Germline CDR1 is SGHNT and CDR2 is YYREEE (reference sequence). The repertoire was sequenced with immunoSEQ multiplex PCR; TCRdb's copy has only in-frame clones and lacks some. Here the sample spans tens of thousands of clones, around 94% being singletons. The V gene is TRBV5-4, the J gene TRBJ1-1; D perhaps matches TRBD1 (5 bases). Sequenced: T cells isolated from PBMCs. The receptor comes from a human donor in good health. CDR3 amino acids: CASSLASVPRGYTEAFF. The CDR3 DNA follows: TGTGCCAGCAGCTTGGCAAGTGTCCCACGGGGGTACACTGAAGCTTTCTTT.